One sample yielded the 23 T cell receptor beta chains listed below, sequenced in a study of tumor-infiltrating lymphocytes in primary liver carcinoma. A primer matching the constant region was used to make TCR beta cDNA from approximately 0.45 ug of total RNA. Amplification in three nested multiplex PCR rounds with slightly modified ARM-PCR gave rise to TCR beta libraries. Researchers ran the first two PCR rounds for approximately 10 cycles each with TRBV1-TRBV30 forward primers and a C-beta reverse primer. MiXCR, applied by TCRdb to the multiplex PCR reads, yields one record per CDR3 protein. The repertoire has about 200,000 distinct CDR3 sequences, about 82% of them found once; the top ten carry roughly 18%. Co-extracted RNA and DNA came from roughly 20-30 mg of unsorted bulk tissue. Sequencing input: tumor tissue from primary liver carcinoma. The receptors stem from a middle-aged man with primary liver carcinoma and hepatitis B virus infection.

As to this clonotype: A read error may account for a junction end that differs from germline. The chain is built from TRBV11-2 and TRBJ2-7; 7 bases fit TRBD2. Germline CDR1 and CDR2: SGHAT and FQNNGV. The CDR3 has 15 residues. The CDR3 DNA sequence: TGTGCCAGCAGCTCGTTGGCGGGAGCGAGCCTCGAGCAGCACTTC. Its translation: CASSSLAGASLEQHF.

A word on this clonotype: At one of its ends the junction is not consistent with the germline gene, which may arise from a read error. The rearrangement links TRBV6-1 to TRBJ2-7; D unclear. The CDR3 is 13 amino acids. Looked up from germline, CDR1 is MNHNS and CDR2 is SASEGT. CDR3 protein: CVSSETYDLEQYF. The CDR3 DNA is TGTGTCAGCAGTGAGACTTACGACCTCGAGCAGTACTTC.

As to this clonotype: No conserved phenylalanine or tryptophan is present at the end of the CDR3, so a read error is the likely explanation. No DNA is shown, since the ends of the CDR3 on it are uncertain; the CDR3 is the one TCRdb lists. The chain joins TRBV4-3 to TRBJ2-7; the table's D call of TRBD2 was not tested on the DNA. From germline, CDR1 is LGHNA and CDR2 YSLEER. The CDR3 has 13 amino acids, counting both end residues. The CDR3 spells CPSSQVGESERYL.

As for this clonotype: One junction end disagrees with the germline gene, perhaps due to a read error. V is TRBV11-2 and J is TRBJ2-7; D possibly uses TRBD1 or TRBD2 (5 bases each). CDR3 length: 12 amino acids. Germline CDR1 SGHAT, CDR2 FQNNGV. CDR3 region: CDSSPGAYEQHF. In DNA form, the CDR3 reads TGTGACAGCAGTCCCGGGGCCTACGAGCAGCACTTC.

With respect to this clonotype: In this CDR3 the conserved last residue, phenylalanine or tryptophan, is missing, so a read error is likely. V gene TRBV11-2 combines with J gene TRBJ2-5, with D perhaps TRBD1 or TRBD2 (5 bases each). V was pared by 5 bases and J by 6 bases, with 28 bases between. Germline V gives CDR1 SGHAT, CDR2 FQNNGV. This CDR3 has 18 amino acids. The CDR3 nucleotides are TGTGCCAGCAGCCCTAGCTCAATCCAGGGTACTGGGCGGAAGACCCAGTACTAT. This encodes CASSPSSIQGTGRKTQYY.

This clonotype was found once. At one end the junction does not follow the germline gene, possibly because of a read error. V usage is TRBV11-1 and J usage is TRBJ2-1; 7 bases align to TRBD2. Germline values: CDR1 SGHAT, CDR2 FQDESV (reference sequence). The CDR3 totals 19 residues. The CDR3 spells CASSPSPASGFSSYNEQSF. The CDR3 nucleotides read TGTGCCAGCAGCCCTTCCCCTGCTAGCGGATTTAGCTCCTACAATGAGCAGTCCTTC.

This chain connects TRBV5-1 to TRBJ2-1; D assignment may be TRBD1 or TRBD2 (5 bases each). The CDR3 is 14 residues long. The germline CDR1 and CDR2 sequences are SGHRS and YFSETQ. V was trimmed by 6 bases and J by 3 bases, leaving 13 bases between them. In DNA form, the CDR3 reads TGCGCCAGCAACATTCTGGGGGTCTACAATGAGCAGTTCTTC. As protein: CASNILGVYNEQFF. Filled out from reference TRBV5-1 and TRBJ2-1, the complete variable domain reads KAGVTQTPRYLIKTRGQQVTLSCSPISGHRSVSWYQQTPGQGLQFLFEYFSETQRNKGNFPGRFSGRQFSNSRSEMNVSTLELGDSALYLCASNILGVYNEQFFGPGTRLTVL.

Concerning this clonotype: Since no conserved phenylalanine or tryptophan closes the CDR3, a read error is the likely cause. The chain uses TRBV29-1 and TRBJ1-2; 9 bases agree with TRBD1. The germline CDR1 and CDR2 sequences are SQVTM and ANQGSEA. V shed 3 bases and J 4 bases; nucleotides not matched to a gene: 12. The CDR3 consists of 16 residues. Here the CDR3 DNA reads TGCAGCGTTGATAAAAGTCAGGGGGACAGGGTCTATGGCTACACCTTA. Protein: CSVDKSQGDRVYGYTL.

V usage is TRBV29-1 and J usage is TRBJ2-5; D possibly matches TRBD1 or TRBD2 (5 bases each). V was clipped by 5 bases and J by 6 bases, with 10 bases between them. The CDR3 is 11 residues long. Germline-derived CDR1 and CDR2 are SQVTM and ANQGSEA. CDR3 sequence (DNA): TGCAGCGTTATGTCGGGGCAGACCCAGTACTTC. Protein: CSVMSGQTQYF.

This clonotype was picked up a small number of times. One end of the junction fails to match germline, which may point to a read error. This sequence joins TRBV6-5 and TRBJ2-1, with TRBD2 identical over 12 bases. The CDR3 has 15 residues. Looked up from germline, CDR1 is MNHEY and CDR2 is SVGAGI. This chain's CDR3 is CPSSQLAGGYNEQFF. DNA of the CDR3: TGTCCCAGCAGTCAACTAGCGGGAGGTTATAATGAGCAGTTCTTC.

Comment on this clonotype: One end of the junction does not line up with germline, which may come from a read error. The rearrangement uses TRBV10-2 and TRBJ2-5; weak D call: TRBD2 (5 bases). This CDR3 contains 11 residues. Germline loops: CDR1 WSHSY, CDR2 SAAADI. The CDR3 reads CPSGEWETQYF. The DNA for the CDR3 is TGCCCCAGCGGTGAATGGGAGACCCAGTATTTC.

About this clonotype: The junction shows a germline mismatch at one end, possibly a read error. The V gene is TRBV12-3 or TRBV12-4, the J gene TRBJ2-7, with a weak D call TRBD2 (6 bases). This CDR3 has 14 amino acids. Here the CDR3 DNA reads TGTGCCAGCAGTATAAGCGGGTCCCCCTACGAGCGGTACTTC. Translating gives CASSISGSPYERYF.

This chain uses TRBV29-1 with TRBJ2-1; D perhaps matches TRBD2 (5 bases). Germline V lookup: CDR1 SQVTM, CDR2 ANQGSEA. The CDR3 runs to 13 residues. V dropped 5 bases and J dropped 9 bases, with 17 bases sitting between them. The CDR3 region has the DNA TGCAGCGTTCTGGTATCGTCCGGGATTGAGCAGTTCTTC. This translates into CSVLVSSGIEQFF.

Concerning this clonotype itself: A much larger clone sits a single nucleotide away, making a read error possible. J is TRBJ2-1 and V is TRBV28, with a weak D call TRBD1 (6 bases). CDR1 is MDHEN and CDR2 is SYDVKM in the germline V gene. This CDR3 contains 12 residues. In nucleotides, the CDR3 is TGTGCCAGCAGTGGGACAAGCGATGAGCAGTTGTTC. Protein sequence: CASSGTSDEQLF.

V is TRBV14 and J is TRBJ2-7; the match to TRBD2 covers 15 bases. CDR1 and CDR2 from the germline V gene are SGHDN and FVKESK. V lost 1 base to trimming and J lost 12 bases; unmatched junction nucleotides: 19. This CDR3 is built from 19 residues. The CDR3 loop reads CASSQGTSGRALKYYKLYF. The CDR3 nucleotides read TGTGCCAGCAGCCAAGGGACTAGCGGGAGGGCCCTGAAGTACTACAAGCTGTACTTC.

This rearrangement joins TRBV28 to TRBJ2-2, with TRBD2 identical over 7 bases. Germline CDR1 and CDR2: MDHEN and SYDVKM. V was pared by 9 bases and J by 5 bases, with 12 bases of the junction left unmatched. The CDR3 covers 15 residues. The CDR3: CASSMREPGTGELFF. The DNA for the CDR3 is TGTGCCAGTAGTATGCGGGAGCCTGGAACCGGGGAGCTGTTTTTT. Combining the CDR3 with reference TRBV28 and TRBJ2-2 gives the whole variable domain DVKVTQSSRYLVKRTGEKVFLECVQDMDHENMFWYRQDPGLGLRLIYFSYDVKMKEKGDIPEGYSVSREKKERFSLILESASTNQTSMYLCASSMREPGTGELFFGEGSRLTVL.

In regard to this clonotype: The junction departs from germline at one end; a sequencing error may be responsible. In DNA form, the CDR3 reads TGTGCCAGCTCACGGGCAGGGGGCTATTATGGCTATACCTTC. Amino acid sequence: CASSRAGGYYGYTF. The rearrangement uses TRBV12-3 or TRBV12-4 and TRBJ1-2; 8 nucleotides align to TRBD1. This CDR3 is built from 14 residues.

This clonotype showed up just once. Its ends do not fully match the called genes, so a read error is possible. The chain recombines TRBV5-4 with TRBJ2-2, with unresolved D. This CDR3 spans 15 amino acids. Germline V gene sequence: CDR1 SGHNT, CDR2 YYREEE (reference sequence). The CDR3 loop reads CASSLGSGNTRELFF. The CDR3 nucleotides are TGTGCCAGCAGCTTGGGTTCCGGCAACACCAGGGAGCTGTTTTTT.

The rearrangement joins TRBV29-1 to TRBJ2-3; 7 positions agree with TRBD1. With V trimmed by 5 bases and J by 5 bases, 28 bases remained unmatched. CDR1 and CDR2 (germline): SQVTM, ANQGSEA. The length of the CDR3 is 20 residues. The CDR3: CSVNDATGQDKSPFRDTQYF. CDR3 nucleotide sequence: TGCAGCGTTAATGATGCCACCGGACAGGACAAGTCCCCTTTCAGAGATACGCAGTATTTT.

A note on this clonotype: The junction departs from germline at one end; a sequencing error may be responsible. V is TRBV29-1 and J is TRBJ1-3; D is ambiguous. Germline values: CDR1 SQVTM, CDR2 ANQGSEA. The length of the CDR3 is 14 residues. The CDR3 DNA reads TGCAGCGGGCCCAAGAGCCTCTCTGGAAACACCATACATTTT. Translated, it gives CSGPKSLSGNTIHF.

In its sample, this clonotype was seen many times. This chain joins TRBV28 and TRBJ1-2; maybe TRBD1 (5 bases). Germline assignment: CDR1 MDHEN and CDR2 SYDVKM. Trimming shortened V by 5 bases and J by 7 bases, and 11 bases separated the two germline ends. This CDR3 contains 12 residues. CDR3 sequence: CASSGRGFGYTF. CDR3 nucleotides: TGTGCCAGCAGTGGGAGGGGTTTTGGCTACACCTTC.

Points on this clonotype: One end of the junction fails to match germline, which may point to a read error. CDR3 protein: CVSRTSTLGTEAFF. CDR3 in DNA: TGTGTCAGCAGGACCTCCACTTTAGGGACTGAAGCTTTCTTT. The chain joins TRBV12-3 or TRBV12-4 to TRBJ1-1; the D is unclear. This CDR3 is 14 amino acids long.

About this clonotype itself: Here the CDR3 omits its conserved ending phenylalanine or tryptophan, so a read error is the likely source. This chain joins TRBV4-2 and TRBJ1-6; D perhaps matches TRBD1 (5 bases). This CDR3 region has 15 residues. CDR1 and CDR2 (germline): LGHNA, YNFKEQ. The CDR3 region is CASSQAGAKDSPLHI. CDR3 DNA sequence: TGTGCCAGCAGTCAAGCTGGGGCGAAGGATTCACCCCTCCACATT.